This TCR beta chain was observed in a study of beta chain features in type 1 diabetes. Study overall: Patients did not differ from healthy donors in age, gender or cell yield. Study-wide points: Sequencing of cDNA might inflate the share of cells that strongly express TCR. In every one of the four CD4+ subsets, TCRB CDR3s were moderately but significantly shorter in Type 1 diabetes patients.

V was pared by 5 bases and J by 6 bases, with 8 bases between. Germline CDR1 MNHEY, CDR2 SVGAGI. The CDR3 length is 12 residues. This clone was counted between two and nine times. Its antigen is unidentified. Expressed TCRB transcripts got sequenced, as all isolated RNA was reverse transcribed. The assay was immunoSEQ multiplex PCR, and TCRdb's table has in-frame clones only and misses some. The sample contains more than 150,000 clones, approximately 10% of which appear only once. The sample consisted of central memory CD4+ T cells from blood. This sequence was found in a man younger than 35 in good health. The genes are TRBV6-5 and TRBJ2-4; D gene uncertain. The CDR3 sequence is CASSKAGNIQYF. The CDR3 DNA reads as TGTGCCAGCAGTAAGGCCGGAAACATTCAGTACTTC.